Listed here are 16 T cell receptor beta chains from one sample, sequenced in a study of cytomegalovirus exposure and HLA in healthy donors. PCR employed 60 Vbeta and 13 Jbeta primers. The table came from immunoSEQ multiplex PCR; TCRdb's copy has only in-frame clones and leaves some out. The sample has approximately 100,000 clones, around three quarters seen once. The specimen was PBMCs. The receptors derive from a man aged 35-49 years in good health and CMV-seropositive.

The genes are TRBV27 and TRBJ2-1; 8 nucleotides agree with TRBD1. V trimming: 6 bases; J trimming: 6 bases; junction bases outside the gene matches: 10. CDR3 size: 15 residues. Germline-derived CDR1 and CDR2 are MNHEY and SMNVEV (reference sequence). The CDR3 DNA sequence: TGTGCCAGCAGCCTCCTCGGACAGGGAATCAATGAGCAGTTCTTC. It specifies CASSLLGQGINEQFF.

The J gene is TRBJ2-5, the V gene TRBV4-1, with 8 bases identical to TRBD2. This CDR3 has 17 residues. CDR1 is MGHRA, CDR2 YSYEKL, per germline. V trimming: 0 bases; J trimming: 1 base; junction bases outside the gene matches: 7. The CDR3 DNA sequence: TGCGCCAGCAGCCAAGAAGGAGGTAGCGGGGTCCAAGAGACCCAGTACTTC. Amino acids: CASSQEGGSGVQETQYF.

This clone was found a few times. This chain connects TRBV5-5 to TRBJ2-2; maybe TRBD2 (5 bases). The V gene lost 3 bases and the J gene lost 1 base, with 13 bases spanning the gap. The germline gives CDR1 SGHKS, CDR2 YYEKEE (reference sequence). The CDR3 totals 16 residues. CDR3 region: CASSSESGMNTGELFF. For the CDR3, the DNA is TGTGCCAGCAGCTCTGAAAGCGGAATGAACACCGGGGAGCTGTTTTTT. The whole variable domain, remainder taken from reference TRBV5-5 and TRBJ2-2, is DAGVTQSPTHLIKTRGQQVTLRCSPISGHKSVSWYQQVLGQGPQFIFQYYEKEERGRGNFPDRFSARQFPNYSSELNVNALLLGDSALYLCASSSESGMNTGELFFGEGSRLTVL.

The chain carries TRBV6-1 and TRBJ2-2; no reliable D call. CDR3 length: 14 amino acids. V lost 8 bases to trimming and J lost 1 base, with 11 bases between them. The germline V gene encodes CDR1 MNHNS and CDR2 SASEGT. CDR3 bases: TGTGCCAGCCTTTTGACGGGGAACACCGGGGAGCTGTTTTTT. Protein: CASLLTGNTGELFF.

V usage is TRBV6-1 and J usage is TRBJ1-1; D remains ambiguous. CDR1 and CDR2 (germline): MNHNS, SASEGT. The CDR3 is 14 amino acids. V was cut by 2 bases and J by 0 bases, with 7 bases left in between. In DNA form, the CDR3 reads TGTGCCAGCAGTGAATTACTCCTGAACACTGAAGCTTTCTTT. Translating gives CASSELLLNTEAFF.

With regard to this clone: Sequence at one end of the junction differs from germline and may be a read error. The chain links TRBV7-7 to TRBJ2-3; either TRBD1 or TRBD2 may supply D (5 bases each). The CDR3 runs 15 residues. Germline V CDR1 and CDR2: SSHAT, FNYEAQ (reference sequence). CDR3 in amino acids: CASSLGAGRVDTQYF. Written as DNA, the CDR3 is TGTGCTAGCAGCTTAGGGGCCGGGCGGGTAGATACGCAGTATTTT.

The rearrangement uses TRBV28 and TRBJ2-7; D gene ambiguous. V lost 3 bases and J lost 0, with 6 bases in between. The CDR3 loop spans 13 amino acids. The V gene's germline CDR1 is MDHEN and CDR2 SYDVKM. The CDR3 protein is CASSLAGSYEQYF. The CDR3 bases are TGTGCCAGCAGTTTGGCAGGCTCCTACGAGCAGTACTTC.

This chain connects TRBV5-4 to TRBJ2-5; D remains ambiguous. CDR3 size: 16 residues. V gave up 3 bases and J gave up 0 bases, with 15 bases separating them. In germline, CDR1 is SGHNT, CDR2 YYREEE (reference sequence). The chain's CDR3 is CASSSARKSYQETQYF. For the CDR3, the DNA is TGTGCCAGCAGCTCCGCCAGAAAATCGTACCAAGAGACCCAGTACTTC. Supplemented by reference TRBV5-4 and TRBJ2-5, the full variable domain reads ETGVTQSPTHLIKTRGQQVTLRCSSQSGHNTVSWYQQALGQGPQFIFQYYREEENGRGNFPPRFSGLQFPNYSSELNVNALELDDSALYLCASSSARKSYQETQYFGPGTRLLVL.

CDR3 sequence reads: CASRSDRRGGVLTF. CDR3 DNA: TGTGCCAGCAGATCCGACCGGAGGGGCGGCGTCCTGACTTTC. The rearrangement uses TRBV6-5 and TRBJ2-6, with D maybe TRBD2 (6 bases). Germline CDR1 reads MNHEY; CDR2 reads SVGAGI. Deletions cut 6 bases from V and 12 bases from J, with 18 bases between. CDR3 length: 14 amino acids.

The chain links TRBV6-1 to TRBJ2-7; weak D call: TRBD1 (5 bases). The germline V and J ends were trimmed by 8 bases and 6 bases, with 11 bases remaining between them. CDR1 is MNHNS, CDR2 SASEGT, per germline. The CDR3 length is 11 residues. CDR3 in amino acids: CASGQGSEQYF. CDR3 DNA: TGTGCCAGCGGTCAGGGTAGCGAGCAGTACTTC.

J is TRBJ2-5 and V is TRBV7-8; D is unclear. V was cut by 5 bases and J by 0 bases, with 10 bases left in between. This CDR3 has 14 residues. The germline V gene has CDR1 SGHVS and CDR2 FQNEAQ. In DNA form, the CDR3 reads TGTGCCAGCAGCGGTACTTTGAACCAAGAGACCCAGTACTTC. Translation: CASSGTLNQETQYF. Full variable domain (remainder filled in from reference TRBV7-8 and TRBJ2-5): GAGVSQSPRYKVAKRGQDVALRCDPISGHVSLFWYQQALGQGPEFLTYFQNEAQLDKSGLPSDRFFAERPEGSVSTLKIQRTQQEDSAVYLCASSGTLNQETQYFGPGTRLLVL.

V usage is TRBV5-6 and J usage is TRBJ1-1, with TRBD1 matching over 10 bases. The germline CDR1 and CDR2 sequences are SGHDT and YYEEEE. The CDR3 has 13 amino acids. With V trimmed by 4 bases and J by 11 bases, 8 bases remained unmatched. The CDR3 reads CASSKGTGDSAFF. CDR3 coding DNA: TGTGCCAGCAGCAAAGGGACAGGGGATTCGGCTTTCTTT.

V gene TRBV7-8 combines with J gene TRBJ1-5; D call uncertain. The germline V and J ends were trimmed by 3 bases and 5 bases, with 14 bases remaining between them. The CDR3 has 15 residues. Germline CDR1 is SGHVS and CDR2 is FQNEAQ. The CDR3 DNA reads TGTGCCAGCAGCTTGGCCGACACCTCGGATCAGCCCCAGCATTTT. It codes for CASSLADTSDQPQHF.

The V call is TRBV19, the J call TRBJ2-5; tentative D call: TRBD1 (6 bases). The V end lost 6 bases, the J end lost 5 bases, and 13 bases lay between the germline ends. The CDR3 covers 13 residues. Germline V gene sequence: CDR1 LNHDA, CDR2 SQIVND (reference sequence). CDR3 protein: CASSVQGRETQYF. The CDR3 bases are TGTGCCAGTAGCGTACAGGGAAGGGAGACCCAGTACTTC. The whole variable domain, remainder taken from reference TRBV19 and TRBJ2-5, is DGGITQSPKYLFRKEGQNVTLSCEQNLNHDAMYWYRQDPGQGLRLIYYSQIVNDFQKGDIAEGYSVSREKKESFPLTVTSAQKNPTAFYLCASSVQGRETQYFGPGTRLLVL.

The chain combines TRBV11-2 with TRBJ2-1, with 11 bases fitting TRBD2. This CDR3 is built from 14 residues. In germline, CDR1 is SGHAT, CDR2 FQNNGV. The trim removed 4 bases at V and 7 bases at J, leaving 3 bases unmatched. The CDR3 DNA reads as TGTGCCAGCAGCTCTAGCGGGGGGACTAATGAGCAGTTCTTC. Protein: CASSSSGGTNEQFF. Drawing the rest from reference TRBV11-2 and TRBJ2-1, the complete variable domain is EAGVAQSPRYKIIEKRQSVAFWCNPISGHATLYWYQQILGQGPKLLIQFQNNGVVDDSQLPKDRFSAERLKGVDSTLKIQPAKLEDSAVYLCASSSSGGTNEQFFGPGTRLTVL.

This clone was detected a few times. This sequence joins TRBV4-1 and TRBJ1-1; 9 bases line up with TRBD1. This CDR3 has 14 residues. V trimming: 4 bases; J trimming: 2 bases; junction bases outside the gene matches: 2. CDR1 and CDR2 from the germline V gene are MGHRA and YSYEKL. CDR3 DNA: TGCGCCAGCAGCCGGGACAGGGCCAACACTGAAGCTTTCTTT. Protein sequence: CASSRDRANTEAFF.